Given below is one TCR beta chain in context. The sample is drawn from a study of blood T cell repertoires in COVID-19. The V gene lost 8 bases and the J gene lost 1 base, with 11 bases spanning the gap. CDR3 length: 14 amino acids. CDR1 and CDR2 from the germline V gene are SNHLY and FYNNEI. Participants were placed into cohorts based on the clinical history they reported. Recovery among Cohort 3 donors was established by two negative PCRs, clearance, or symptom resolution. This table comes from immunoSEQ multiplex PCR, and its TCRdb copy is limited to in-frame clones, with some not included. This table holds 270,000 or so clones, roughly 80% found once.

The chain uses TRBV2 and TRBJ2-2; D perhaps matches TRBD1 (6 bases). Sequenced: PBMCs or T cells enriched from blood (not recorded which). The TCR comes from a man aged 50-59 years who had recovered from COVID-19. The CDR3 protein is CASAPTGNTGELFF. As DNA, the CDR3 is TGTGCCAGCGCCCCGACAGGGAACACCGGGGAGCTGTTTTTT.